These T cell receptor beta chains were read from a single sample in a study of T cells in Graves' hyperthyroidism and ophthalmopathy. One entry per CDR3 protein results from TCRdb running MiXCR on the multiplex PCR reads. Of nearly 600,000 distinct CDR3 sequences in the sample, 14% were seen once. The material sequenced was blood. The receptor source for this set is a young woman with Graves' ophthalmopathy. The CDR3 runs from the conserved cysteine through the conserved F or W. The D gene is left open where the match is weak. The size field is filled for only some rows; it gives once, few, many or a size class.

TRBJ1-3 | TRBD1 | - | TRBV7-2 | TGTGCCAGCAGCTTAGACCAGACAGGGAGTAGAAACACCATATATTTT | CASSLDQTGSRNTIYF
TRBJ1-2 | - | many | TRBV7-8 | TGTGCCAGCAGCTTAAACTATGGCTACACCTTC | CASSLNYGYTF
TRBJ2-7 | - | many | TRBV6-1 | TGTGCCAGCAGTGAAGCGCAGGACTTGGTAGGGTACGAGCAGTACTTC | CASSEAQDLVGYEQYF
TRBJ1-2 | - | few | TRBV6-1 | TGTGCCAGCATGGAGGGGGGGATCTCCTATGGCTACACCTTC | CASMEGGISYGYTF
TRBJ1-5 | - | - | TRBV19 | TGTGCCAGTAGTATGCTACAAGGTGAGGGACGGCATTTT | CASSMLQGEGRHF
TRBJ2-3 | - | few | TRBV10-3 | TGTGCCATCGGGGGTGGAGGTTGGACAGATACGCAGTATTTT | CAIGGGGWTDTQYF
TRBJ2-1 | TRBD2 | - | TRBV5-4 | TGTGCCAGCAGCATAGACGGGCGGGAGGCCTACAATGAGCAGTTCTTC | CASSIDGREAYNEQFF
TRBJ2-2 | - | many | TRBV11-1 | TGTGCCAGCAGCTCAGAAGGACAAATCACCGGGGAGCTGTTTTTT | CASSSEGQITGELFF
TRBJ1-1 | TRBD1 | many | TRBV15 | TGTGCCACCAAAGAGGGGTGGCAGGGGGCCGTGGGAGCTTTCTTT | CATKEGWQGAVGAFF
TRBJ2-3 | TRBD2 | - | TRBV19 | TGTGCCAGTAGTGGGCTAGCGGGGGGGGGCACAGATACGCAGTATTTT | CASSGLAGGGTDTQYF
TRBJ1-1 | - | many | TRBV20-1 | TGCAGTGCTAGGTGGACACTGAACACTGAAGCTTTCTTT | CSARWTLNTEAFF
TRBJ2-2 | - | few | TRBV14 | TGTGCCAGCAGCCGCAGTCCCGGGGAGCTGTTTTTT | CASSRSPGELFF
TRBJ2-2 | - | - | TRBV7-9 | TGTGCCAGCAGCCAAAGGACTTTCAACACCGGGGAGCTGTTTTTT | CASSQRTFNTGELFF
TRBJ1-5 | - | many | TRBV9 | TGTGCCAGCAGCGAGGGACGGACAGACAATCAGCCCCAGCATTTT | CASSEGRTDNQPQHF
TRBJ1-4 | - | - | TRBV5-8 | TGTGCCAGCAGCTTGTTTGGGGGAACGTATGAAAAACTGTTTTTT | CASSLFGGTYEKLFF
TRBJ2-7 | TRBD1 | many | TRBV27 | TGTGCCAGCAGAAGGGACAGGGGGGGGGAGCAGTACTTC | CASRRDRGGEQYF
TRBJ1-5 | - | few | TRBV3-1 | TGTGCCAGCAGCCAAGATCCTCATCAGCCCCAGCATTTT | CASSQDPHQPQHF
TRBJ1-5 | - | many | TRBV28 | TGTGCCATCGAAGACAGCCTCAATCAGCCCCAGCATTTT | CAIEDSLNQPQHF
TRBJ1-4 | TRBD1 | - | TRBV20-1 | TGCAGTGCTTCGGGACAGGGGAACGAAAAACTGTTTTTT | CSASGQGNEKLFF
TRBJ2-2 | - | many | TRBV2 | TGTGCCAGCAGTGGGGAACACCCGCGCACCGGGGAGCTGTTTTTT | CASSGEHPRTGELFF